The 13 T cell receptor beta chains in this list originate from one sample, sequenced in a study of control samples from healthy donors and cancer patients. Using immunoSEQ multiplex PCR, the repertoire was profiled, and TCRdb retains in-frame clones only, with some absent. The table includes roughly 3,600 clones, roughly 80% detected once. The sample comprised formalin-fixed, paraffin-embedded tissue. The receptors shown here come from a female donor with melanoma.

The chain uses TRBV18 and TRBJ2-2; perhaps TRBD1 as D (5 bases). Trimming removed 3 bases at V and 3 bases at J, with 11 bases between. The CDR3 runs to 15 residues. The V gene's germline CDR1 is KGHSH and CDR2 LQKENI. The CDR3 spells CASSPFEGDTGELFF. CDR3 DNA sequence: TGTGCCAGCTCACCCTTTGAAGGGGACACCGGGGAGCTGTTTTTT. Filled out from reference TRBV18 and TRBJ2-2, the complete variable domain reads NAGVMQNPRHLVRRRGQEARLRCSPMKGHSHVYWYRQLPEEGLKFMVYLQKENIIDESGMPKERFSAEFPKEGPSILRIQQVVRGDSAAYFCASSPFEGDTGELFFGEGSRLTVL.

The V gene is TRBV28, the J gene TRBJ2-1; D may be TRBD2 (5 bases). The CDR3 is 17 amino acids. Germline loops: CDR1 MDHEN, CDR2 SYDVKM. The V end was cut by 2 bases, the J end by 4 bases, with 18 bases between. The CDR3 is CASSLPRALVLYNEQFF. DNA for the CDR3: TGTGCCAGCAGTTTACCGAGGGCACTAGTCTTATACAATGAGCAGTTCTTC.

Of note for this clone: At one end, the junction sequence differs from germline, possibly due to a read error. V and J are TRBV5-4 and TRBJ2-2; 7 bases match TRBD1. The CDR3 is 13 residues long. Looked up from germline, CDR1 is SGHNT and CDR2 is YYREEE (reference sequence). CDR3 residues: CASSDVRAGGLFF. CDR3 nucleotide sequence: TGTGCCAGCAGTGATGTGAGGGCAGGGGGGCTGTTTTTT.

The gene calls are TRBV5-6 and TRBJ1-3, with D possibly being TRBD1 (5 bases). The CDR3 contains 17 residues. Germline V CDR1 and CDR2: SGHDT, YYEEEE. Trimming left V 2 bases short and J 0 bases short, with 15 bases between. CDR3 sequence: CASSLQASWRSGNTIYF. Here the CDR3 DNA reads TGTGCCAGCAGCTTACAGGCCTCATGGCGCTCTGGAAACACCATATATTTT.

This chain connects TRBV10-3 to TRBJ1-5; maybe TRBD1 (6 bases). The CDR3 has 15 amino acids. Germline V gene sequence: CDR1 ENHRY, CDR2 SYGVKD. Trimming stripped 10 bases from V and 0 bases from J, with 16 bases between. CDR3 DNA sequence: TGTGCCACAAAGGACAGACAAGATAGCAATCAGCCCCAGCATTTT. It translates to CATKDRQDSNQPQHF.

This CDR3 is CASRSSGTGKNIQYF. The CDR3 DNA sequence: TGTGCCAGCAGAAGCTCCGGGACAGGGAAAAACATTCAGTACTTC. The chain uses TRBV6-5 and TRBJ2-4; 9 nucleotides agree with TRBD1. Germline CDR1 MNHEY, CDR2 SVGAGI. The CDR3 spans 15 residues. Losses at the gene ends were 6 bases for V and 4 bases for J; bases not matched to a gene: 7.

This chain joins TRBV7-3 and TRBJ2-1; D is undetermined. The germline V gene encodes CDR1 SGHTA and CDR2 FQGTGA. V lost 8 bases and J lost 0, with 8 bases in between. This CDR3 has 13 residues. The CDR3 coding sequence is TGTGCCAGCGGGTATGGCTCCTACAATGAGCAGTTCTTC. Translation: CASGYGSYNEQFF.

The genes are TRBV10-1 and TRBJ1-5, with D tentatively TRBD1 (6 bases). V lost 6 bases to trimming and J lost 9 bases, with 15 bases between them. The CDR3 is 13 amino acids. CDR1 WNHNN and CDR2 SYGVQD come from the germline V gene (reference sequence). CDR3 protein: CASRSQGSSPQHF. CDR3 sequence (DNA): TGCGCCAGCAGATCACAGGGATCCTCGCCCCAGCATTTT.

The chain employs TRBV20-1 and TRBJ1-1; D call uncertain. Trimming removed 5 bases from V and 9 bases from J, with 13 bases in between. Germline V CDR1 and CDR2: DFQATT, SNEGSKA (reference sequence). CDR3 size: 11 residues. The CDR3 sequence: CSASRQLKAFF. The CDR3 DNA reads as TGCAGTGCTTCCCGACAACTTAAAGCTTTCTTT.

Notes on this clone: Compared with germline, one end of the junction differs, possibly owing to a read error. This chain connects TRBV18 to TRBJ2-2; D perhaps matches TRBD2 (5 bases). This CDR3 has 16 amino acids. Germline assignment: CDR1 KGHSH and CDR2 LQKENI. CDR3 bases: TGTGCCAGCTCACCACCCAGCGCGAGAGGTGGCCGGGGAGCTGTTTTT. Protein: CASSPPSARGGRGAVF.

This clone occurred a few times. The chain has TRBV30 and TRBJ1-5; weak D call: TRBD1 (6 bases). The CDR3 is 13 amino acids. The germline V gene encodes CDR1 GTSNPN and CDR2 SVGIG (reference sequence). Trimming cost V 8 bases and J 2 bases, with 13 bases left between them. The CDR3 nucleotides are TGTGCCGTGGCCAGGGGTGGCAATCAGCCCCAGCATTTT. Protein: CAVARGGNQPQHF.

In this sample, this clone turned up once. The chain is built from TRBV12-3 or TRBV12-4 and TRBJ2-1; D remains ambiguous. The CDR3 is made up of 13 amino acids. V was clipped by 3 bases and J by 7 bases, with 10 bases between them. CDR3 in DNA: TGTGCCAGCAGTTTGTCCCTAGGTAATGAGCAGTTCTTC. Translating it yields CASSLSLGNEQFF.

As DNA, the CDR3 is TGTGCCAGCAGCCCACAACTAGCGGGAGATTTGGATACGCAGTATTTT. It specifies CASSPQLAGDLDTQYF. The chain has TRBV4-2 and TRBJ2-3, with 11 positions matching TRBD2. The junction had 9 bases not matched to a gene; V was cut back by 4 bases and J by 6 bases. Germline values: CDR1 LGHNA, CDR2 YNFKEQ. The CDR3 runs 16 residues.